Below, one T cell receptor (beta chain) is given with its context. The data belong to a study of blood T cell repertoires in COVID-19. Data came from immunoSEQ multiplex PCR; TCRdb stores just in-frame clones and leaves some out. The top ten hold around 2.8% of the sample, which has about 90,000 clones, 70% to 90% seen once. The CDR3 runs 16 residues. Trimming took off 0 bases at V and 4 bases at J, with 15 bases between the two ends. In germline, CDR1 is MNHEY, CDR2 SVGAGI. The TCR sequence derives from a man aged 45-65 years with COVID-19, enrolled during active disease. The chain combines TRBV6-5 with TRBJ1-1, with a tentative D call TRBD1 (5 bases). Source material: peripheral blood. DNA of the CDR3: TGTGCCAGCAGTTACTCGAACGCAGGGATGACCACTGAAGCTTTCTTT. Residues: CASSYSNAGMTTEAFF.